These 17 T cell receptor beta chains originate from one sample sequenced in a study of quantifying T cell responses using KT2 cells. Looking at the study overall: RNA was reverse transcribed with TCR alpha and beta constant-region primers.

An oligo carrying a UMI was ligated to the cDNA 3' end. The first PCR ran approximately 4 cycles with an equimolar RC1.1 and RC1.2 beta primer mix. TCRdb processed the UMI-ligation and nested PCR reads anew with MiXCR; each CDR3 protein has one entry. The sample records tens of thousands of distinct CDR3 sequences, more than 9% being singletons. The specimen sequenced was PBMCs spiked with cells of the T cell clone KT2. The receptors were gathered from a human donor.

This clonotype was seen ten or more times. The genes are TRBV29-1 and TRBJ1-1, with D possibly TRBD1 on 6 matching bases. Germline CDR1 SQVTM, CDR2 ANQGSEA. V lost 6 bases and J 0 bases, leaving 11 bases between the germline ends. The CDR3 extends over 13 amino acids. The CDR3 DNA sequence: TGCAGCGTCTCCGGGACACTGAACACTGAAGCTTTCTTT. It is translated as CSVSGTLNTEAFF.

V usage is TRBV20-1 and J usage is TRBJ2-7; D may be TRBD2 (5 bases). The CDR3 has 14 amino acids. CDR1 and CDR2 (germline): DFQATT, SNEGSKA (reference sequence). The V and J ends lost 1 base and 6 bases respectively, with 16 bases between them. The CDR3 nucleotides are TGCAGTGCTAGAGTAGGTGGGAGAGTGTCCGAGCAGTACTTC. The encoded protein is CSARVGGRVSEQYF.

This clonotype was seen repeatedly, ten times or more. The DNA of the CDR3 is TGTGCCAGCAGTTCCGGTTACAGGGGACCCGAGCAGTACTTC. It yields the protein CASSSGYRGPEQYF. This sequence joins TRBV27 and TRBJ2-7; 7 bases fit TRBD1. Germline lookup yields CDR1 MNHEY and CDR2 SMNVEV (reference sequence). V gave up 4 bases and J gave up 6 bases; unmatched junction bases: 9. The CDR3 sequence is 14 residues long.

In this sample, this clonotype turned up a few times. V gene TRBV12-3 or TRBV12-4 combines with J gene TRBJ2-2; no clear D. V gave up 5 bases and J gave up 3 bases, with 13 bases separating them. The CDR3 spans 15 residues. The CDR3 protein is CASSPSPGHTGELFF. The DNA for the CDR3 is TGTGCCAGCAGTCCAAGCCCGGGTCACACCGGGGAGCTGTTTTTT.

The gene calls are TRBV20-1 and TRBJ2-3; 7 bases line up with TRBD2. CDR1 is DFQATT, CDR2 SNEGSKA, per germline (reference sequence). The ends lost 7 bases at V and 5 bases at J; junction bases unmatched: 15. This CDR3 comprises 15 residues. The CDR3 reads CSVGKAEGGGDTQYF. The CDR3 DNA is TGCAGTGTGGGTAAAGCGGAGGGCGGGGGAGATACGCAGTATTTT.

A few counts support this clonotype. J is TRBJ2-7 and V is TRBV20-1; D is uncertain. The CDR3 is made up of 13 amino acids. Trimming removed 0 bases from V and 0 bases from J, with 6 bases in between. Germline CDR1 is DFQATT and CDR2 is SNEGSKA (reference sequence). The CDR3 nucleotides read TGCAGTGCTAGAGATATACGCTCCTACGAGCAGTACTTC. Translated: CSARDIRSYEQYF.

This clonotype was observed at least ten times. This chain uses TRBV7-6 with TRBJ2-5; unclear D gene. The germline gives CDR1 SGHVS, CDR2 FNYEAQ. V lost 10 bases to trimming and J lost 2 bases, with 14 bases between them. The CDR3 sequence is 13 residues long. The CDR3 DNA reads TGTGCCATCGCCCGAGGCCGGCAAGAGACCCAGTACTTC. Translated: CAIARGRQETQYF.

The gene calls are TRBV27 and TRBJ1-1, with D hard to call. V dropped 2 bases and J dropped 4 bases, with 11 bases sitting between them. CDR1 and CDR2 from the germline V gene are MNHEY and SMNVEV (reference sequence). The CDR3 is 14 amino acids. The CDR3 sequence: CASSLERASTEAFF. The CDR3, as DNA: TGTGCCAGCAGTTTAGAAAGGGCGTCCACTGAAGCTTTCTTT.

A few counts support this clonotype. The J gene is TRBJ2-7, the V gene TRBV4-1; D gene uncertain. V shed 1 base and J shed 2 bases, with 15 bases lying between them. Germline V gene sequence: CDR1 MGHRA, CDR2 YSYEKL. The CDR3 is 16 amino acids. CDR3 nucleotides: TGCGCCAGCAGCCAAGTCTTAGGACCCTCCGCCTACGAGCAGTACTTC. Encoded protein: CASSQVLGPSAYEQYF.

The chain is built from TRBV20-1 and TRBJ1-6; unclear D gene. V was trimmed by 5 bases and J by 6 bases, leaving 14 bases between them. Germline V gives CDR1 DFQATT, CDR2 SNEGSKA (reference sequence). This CDR3 has 14 residues. CDR3 DNA: TGCAGTGCTCGTAGTCCGGGGTCTAATTCACCCCTCCACTTT. Amino acids: CSARSPGSNSPLHF.

This clonotype occurred many times. V is TRBV12-3 or TRBV12-4 and J is TRBJ1-2; tentative D call: TRBD1 (5 bases). V gave up 6 bases and J gave up 8 bases, with 16 bases separating them. CDR3 length equals 13 residues. The CDR3 reads CASSPGQLSGYTF. The CDR3 DNA reads TGTGCCAGCAGCCCAGGACAACTCTCAGGCTACACCTTC.

The chain has TRBV18 and TRBJ1-5, with D uncertain. In germline, CDR1 is KGHSH, CDR2 LQKENI. V gave up 4 bases and J gave up 0 bases, with 7 bases separating them. This CDR3 has 14 amino acids. The CDR3 reads CASSRDYSNQPQHF. In DNA form, the CDR3 reads TGTGCCAGCTCACGGGATTATAGCAATCAGCCCCAGCATTTT.

This clonotype was found a few times. This chain uses TRBV27 with TRBJ2-3; D is possibly TRBD1 (6 bases). Trimming removed 10 bases at V and 6 bases at J, with 8 bases between. CDR3 size: 10 residues. Germline values: CDR1 MNHEY, CDR2 SMNVEV (reference sequence). The CDR3 protein is CAKRGDTQYF. In DNA form, the CDR3 reads TGTGCCAAAAGGGGGGATACGCAGTATTTT.

The rearrangement joins TRBV4-2 to TRBJ2-7; D unclear. This CDR3 spans 14 amino acids. Between the trimmed V and J ends, which lost 2 bases and 2 bases, there was a span of 10 bases. The V gene's germline CDR1 is LGHNA and CDR2 YNFKEQ. The CDR3 DNA reads as TGTGCCAGCAGCCAACGTCCGGAACCCTACGAGCAGTACTTC. Translation gives CASSQRPEPYEQYF.

This clonotype was found a few times. The chain recombines TRBV2 with TRBJ2-5; 10 bases are shared with TRBD2. Losses at the gene ends were 7 bases for V and 5 bases for J; bases not matched to a gene: 4. Per germline, CDR1 SNHLY and CDR2 FYNNEI. The CDR3 length is 13 residues. CDR3 bases: TGTGCCAGCAAAGCGGGGGGGCTGGAGACCCAGTACTTC. It yields the protein CASKAGGLETQYF. Full variable domain (missing parts from reference TRBV2 and TRBJ2-5): EPEVTQTPSHQVTQMGQEVILRCVPISNHLYFYWYRQILGQKVEFLVSFYNNEISEKSEIFDDQFSVERPDGSNFTLKIRSTKLEDSAMYFCASKAGGLETQYFGPGTRLLVL.

This clonotype appeared many times. The V gene is TRBV7-2, the J gene TRBJ1-1, with D perhaps TRBD1 (6 bases). Germline CDR1 SGHTA, CDR2 FQGNSA. The CDR3 extends over 13 amino acids. V lost 5 bases and J lost 4, with 11 bases in between. The CDR3 loop reads CASSRDIRTEAFF. The DNA for the CDR3 is TGTGCCAGCAGCCGGGACATCCGCACTGAAGCTTTCTTT. Together with reference TRBV7-2 and TRBJ1-1, the CDR3 gives the full variable domain: GAGVSQSPSNKVTEKGKDVELRCDPISGHTALYWYRQSLGQGLEFLIYFQGNSAPDKSGLPSDRFSAERTGGSVSTLTIQRTQQEDSAVYLCASSRDIRTEAFFGQGTRLTVV.

This clonotype was recorded a few times. The chain has TRBV13 and TRBJ2-7; 8 bases align to TRBD2. This CDR3 has 15 residues. Unmatched junction bases numbered 11, after V lost 5 bases and J lost 5 bases. Per the germline V gene, CDR1 is PRHDT and CDR2 is FYEKMQ (reference sequence). The CDR3 DNA reads TGTGCCAGCAGCCCACAAGGGCGGGGGGACCACGAGCAGTACTTC. Translating it yields CASSPQGRGDHEQYF.